Sequencing of this T cell receptor beta chain was carried out in a study of graft-versus-host responses after intestinal transplantation. Study summary: Recipients were all induced with anti-thymocyte globulin, then given tacrolimus and steroids for roughly three years.

This clone was counted between two and nine times. Its matching antigen is unknown. Regarding the study as a whole: Subjects displaying graft-donor T cell macrochimerism possessed elevated graft-versus-host to host-versus-graft clonal ratios inside allografts. GvH clones turned up in recipient marrow; some had shown up first in ileum or blood.

Sequenced by immunoSEQ multiplex PCR; TCRdb stores in-frame clones only, minus some. The table has 30,000 to 40,000 clones, around 94% seen once. The CDR3 is made up of 15 amino acids. Looked up from germline, CDR1 is PRHDT and CDR2 is FYEKMQ (reference sequence). V lost 4 bases, J lost 5 bases, and 16 bases lay in between. This sequence joins TRBV13 and TRBJ2-3; perhaps TRBD1 as D (6 bases). This clonotype was obtained from a human patient who received an intestinal transplant, so some T cells may come from the graft donor. Sequenced material: PBMCs, taken 16 days after intestinal transplant. In nucleotides, the CDR3 is TGTGCCAGCAGCTCGGCTAGCAGGGGCGAAGATACGCAGTATTTT. Translation: CASSSASRGEDTQYF.